The 14 T cell receptor beta chains in this list originate from one sample, sequenced in a study of T-cell memory formation after mild COVID-19. Via MiXCR, TCRdb re-called the 5' RACE reads, giving one row per CDR3 protein. The table has fewer than 350,000 distinct CDR3 sequences, roughly an eighth seen once. Sequenced input: PBMCs or a T cell subset sorted from them (not recorded which). The source of these receptors is a man younger than 35 who had mild COVID-19 (a few samples of this study predate the infection). Cell type and time point are not known.

This chain joins TRBV11-2 and TRBJ2-1; 9 nucleotides match TRBD2. V shed 7 bases and J 0 bases; nucleotides not matched to a gene: 4. Germline CDR1 is SGHAT and CDR2 is FQNNGV. CDR3 length: 15 amino acids. The CDR3 reads CASTFSGGSYNEQFF. DNA of the CDR3: TGTGCCAGCACCTTTAGCGGGGGCTCCTACAATGAGCAGTTCTTC.

This clonotype was detected a few times. The V gene is TRBV28, the J gene TRBJ2-5, with TRBD2 matching 8 bases. CDR1 and CDR2 from the germline V gene are MDHEN and SYDVKM. The CDR3 length is 12 residues. The ends lost 9 bases at V and 3 bases at J; junction bases unmatched: 3. The CDR3 reads CASRAGEETQYF. In DNA form, the CDR3 reads TGTGCCAGTAGAGCGGGGGAAGAGACCCAGTACTTC.

The CDR3 region is CSATGQKAFF. The CDR3 region has the DNA TGCAGTGCCACGGGACAGAAGGCTTTCTTT. The chain combines TRBV20-1 with TRBJ1-1; TRBD1 aligns across 7 bases. This CDR3 is built from 10 residues. The V gene's germline CDR1 is DFQATT and CDR2 SNEGSKA (reference sequence). The junction had 6 bases not matched to a gene; V was cut back by 6 bases and J by 11 bases.

The rearrangement joins TRBV7-2 to TRBJ2-2; D ambiguous. In germline, CDR1 is SGHTA, CDR2 FQGNSA. Trimming took off 5 bases at V and 2 bases at J, with 9 bases between the two ends. This CDR3 has 14 amino acids. The CDR3 DNA sequence: TGTGCCAGCAGCGCCACAGCTAACACCGGGGAGCTGTTTTTT. Residues: CASSATANTGELFF.

The rearrangement uses TRBV6-2 or TRBV6-3 and TRBJ2-3; D unresolved. V was cut by 7 bases and J by 6 bases, with 11 bases left in between. Germline V gene sequence: CDR1 MNHEY, CDR2 SVGEGT. The CDR3 sequence is 12 residues long. The CDR3 reads CASTSSGDTQYF. CDR3 bases: TGTGCCAGCACCAGCTCTGGTGATACGCAGTATTTT.

The chain combines TRBV5-1 with TRBJ1-3; D is unclear. With 4 bases removed from V and 1 base from J, the gap between germline ends came to 9 bases. The CDR3 sequence is 14 residues long. Germline V gene sequence: CDR1 SGHRS, CDR2 YFSETQ. The CDR3 DNA reads TGCGCCAGCAGCATGGACCTATCTGGAAACACCATATATTTT. This sequence encodes CASSMDLSGNTIYF.

There are a few counts of this clonotype. The rearrangement uses TRBV15 and TRBJ1-1, with 9 bases matching TRBD1. This CDR3 spans 16 amino acids. The germline V gene has CDR1 LNHNV and CDR2 YYDKDF (reference sequence). Trimming removed 7 bases from V and 1 base from J; junction bases left unmatched: 10. CDR3 bases: TGTGCCACCAAGGCGGGACAGGGACTACCGAACACTGAAGCTTTCTTT. This translates into CATKAGQGLPNTEAFF. Using reference TRBV15 and TRBJ1-1 for the parts outside the CDR3, the full variable domain is DAMVIQNPRYQVTQFGKPVTLSCSQTLNHNVMYWYQQKSSQAPKLLFHYYDKDFNNEADTPDNFQSRRPNTSFCFLDIRSPGLGDTAMYLCATKAGQGLPNTEAFFGQGTRLTVV.

This clonotype was detected many times. The rearrangement joins TRBV30 to TRBJ1-1; D remains unclear. Per the germline V gene, CDR1 is GTSNPN and CDR2 is SVGIG (reference sequence). V was cut by 5 bases and J by 10 bases, with 17 bases left in between. The CDR3 length is 12 residues. Written as DNA, the CDR3 is TGTGCCTGGGGACTCGCAGGTCTAGGAGCTTTCTTT. Translating it yields CAWGLAGLGAFF.

This clonotype has just a few counts. This sequence joins TRBV5-1 and TRBJ2-5, with D maybe TRBD1 (6 bases). V was cut by 0 bases and J by 3 bases, with 18 bases left in between. The CDR3 runs 17 residues. Germline CDR1 and CDR2: SGHRS and YFSETQ. In nucleotides, the CDR3 is TGCGCCAGCAGCTTGGCCCCTACTACAGGGACCAAAGAGACCCAGTACTTC. Protein: CASSLAPTTGTKETQYF.

This clonotype was seen many times. V and J are TRBV29-1 and TRBJ1-1; a weak D match, TRBD1 (6 bases). Trimming left V 7 bases short and J 1 base short, with 13 bases between. The germline CDR1 and CDR2 sequences are SQVTM and ANQGSEA. The CDR3 extends over 13 amino acids. The CDR3 region has the DNA TGCAGCGCTGCGCAGGGGACGAACACTGAAGCTTTCTTT. Encoded protein: CSAAQGTNTEAFF.

This clonotype was found a few times. The chain carries TRBV6-5 and TRBJ1-6; D gene uncertain. Germline loops: CDR1 MNHEY, CDR2 SVGAGI. V was clipped by 5 bases and J by 7 bases, with 15 bases between them. The CDR3 is 15 residues long. The CDR3 is CASSREGPRNSPLHF. The CDR3 nucleotides read TGTGCCAGCAGTAGAGAAGGGCCGCGGAATTCACCCCTCCACTTT.

The V gene is TRBV7-2, the J gene TRBJ1-2; maybe TRBD1 (5 bases). This CDR3 has 14 amino acids. Germline values: CDR1 SGHTA, CDR2 FQGNSA. V dropped 7 bases and J dropped 8 bases, with 20 bases sitting between them. The CDR3 DNA sequence: TGTGCCAGCACCCCCCGGGACCCGGGTTTCGGCTACACCTTC. As protein: CASTPRDPGFGYTF.

The genes are TRBV7-9 and TRBJ2-3; 11 bases match TRBD2. Germline values: CDR1 SEHNR, CDR2 FQNEAQ (reference sequence). The length of the CDR3 is 16 residues. The J segment lost 6 bases and the V segment lost 7 bases, leaving 12 bases of the junction unmatched. The CDR3 coding sequence is TGTGCCAGCACCCCGGCAACTAGCGGGGGATCCGATACGCAGTATTTT. This translates into CASTPATSGGSDTQYF.

This clonotype was picked up a small number of times. CDR3 DNA sequence: TGCAGTGCTAGAGATCTCAGGGCGCCCGGGGATTCACCCCTCCACTTT. This translates into CSARDLRAPGDSPLHF. The rearrangement links TRBV20-1 to TRBJ1-6; maybe TRBD1 (5 bases). Per germline, CDR1 DFQATT and CDR2 SNEGSKA (reference sequence). This CDR3 is 16 amino acids long. With 0 bases removed from V and 8 bases from J, the gap between germline ends came to 17 bases.